This T cell receptor (beta chain) was profiled in a study of neurological immune-mediated disorders. General study findings and limits: Multiple sclerosis, the disease with the least TCR clonal expansion, fell below healthy controls, whereas HTLV-1-associated myelopathy showed the most.

With 10-nucleotide random UMIs included, cDNA was synthesized by 5'RACE. Via MiXCR, TCRdb re-called the 5' RACE reads, giving one row per CDR3 protein. The sample has some 87,000 distinct CDR3 sequences; approximately 13% are singletons. Time point here: longitudinal time-point 2. Germline V CDR1 and CDR2: DFQATT, SNEGSKA (reference sequence). V lost 6 bases to trimming and J lost 0 bases; unmatched junction nucleotides: 6. CDR3 size: 14 residues. Concerning this clonotype itself: Its target is not known.

The gene calls are TRBV20-1 and TRBJ2-3; TRBD1 aligns across 7 bases. Source material: PBMCs. The receptor comes from a female donor with HTLV-1-associated myelopathy (HAM/TSP). This CDR3 is CSAVTGPSTDTQYF. CDR3 in DNA: TGCAGTGCCGTGACAGGGCCTAGCACAGATACGCAGTATTTT.